The entry below describes one T cell receptor (beta chain). Its antigen is unknown. This entry comes from a study of T cells after yellow fever vaccination. Study-wide findings and caveats: A limited proportion of clonotypes was detected within both the CD4 and CD8 compartments.

TCRdb re-derived calls from the 5' RACE reads in MiXCR, one entry per CDR3 protein. This table holds hundreds of thousands of distinct CDR3 sequences, roughly a sixth found once. The V gene lost 4 bases and the J gene lost 3 bases, with 17 bases spanning the gap. This CDR3 region has 15 residues. Germline V gives CDR1 SQVTM, CDR2 ANQGSEA. The source is a man younger than 35 who received the YFV17D yellow fever vaccine. The specimen comprised PBMCs, sampled before the yellow fever booster vaccination. The chain uses TRBV29-1 and TRBJ2-3; D perhaps matches TRBD2 (6 bases). CDR3 nucleotide sequence: TGCAGCGTTGCTTTGTCAGGGAGGTGGACAGATACGCAGTATTTT. Translation gives CSVALSGRWTDTQYF.